This passage covers 28 T cell receptor beta chains from one sample sequenced in a study of neurological immune-mediated disorders. Using its own MiXCR run on the 5' RACE reads, TCRdb lists one record per CDR3 protein. The sample carries 55,000 to 75,000 distinct CDR3 sequences, roughly an eighth recorded once. Noted time point: longitudinal time-point 1 (baseline). The source material was PBMCs. The receptors stem from a female donor with HTLV-1-associated myelopathy (HAM/TSP).

This clonotype occurred a few times. The chain uses TRBV2 and TRBJ2-7, with 7 bases matching TRBD1. The CDR3 consists of 16 residues. The junction had 14 bases not matched to a gene; V was cut back by 8 bases and J by 1 base. Germline V CDR1 and CDR2: SNHLY, FYNNEI. DNA of the CDR3: TGTGCCAGCCTATACTCAGCCGGGACAGCGTCCTACGAGCAGTACTTC. Translation gives CASLYSAGTASYEQYF.

This clonotype was picked up many times. The chain uses TRBV7-2 and TRBJ2-1, with a weak D call TRBD2 (7 bases). Germline CDR1 SGHTA, CDR2 FQGNSA. This CDR3 is built from 18 residues. V lost 5 bases, J lost 4 bases, and 24 bases lay in between. The CDR3 DNA sequence: TGTGCCAGCAGCCCCAGTCTAGGGGGGGGGCCTGGGTACAATGAGCAGTTCTTC. This encodes CASSPSLGGGPGYNEQFF.

In this sample, this clonotype turned up a few times. The J gene is TRBJ2-3, the V gene TRBV5-1; TRBD1 might be the D (5 bases). With 0 bases removed from V and 0 bases from J, the gap between germline ends came to 8 bases. The CDR3 totals 15 residues. Germline assignment: CDR1 SGHRS and CDR2 YFSETQ. CDR3 nucleotide sequence: TGCGCCAGCAGCTTGGGGGGCCCAAGCACAGATACGCAGTATTTT. Protein: CASSLGGPSTDTQYF.

This clonotype was found many times. The chain is built from TRBV5-1 and TRBJ2-1; possibly TRBD2 for D (5 bases). The germline gives CDR1 SGHRS, CDR2 YFSETQ. The length of the CDR3 is 15 residues. V lost 2 bases and J 5 bases, leaving 14 bases between the germline ends. CDR3 in DNA: TGCGCCAGCAGCTTAATTGGCGGGCAAAACAATGAGCAGTTCTTC. Translated, it gives CASSLIGGQNNEQFF.

At least ten counts were recorded for this clonotype. The rearrangement links TRBV7-2 to TRBJ2-4; the D is unclear. Looked up from germline, CDR1 is SGHTA and CDR2 is FQGNSA. The V end lost 2 bases, the J end lost 3 bases, and 8 bases lay between the germline ends. The CDR3 is made up of 14 amino acids. The CDR3 is CASSLTGLKNIQYF. In DNA, the CDR3 is TGTGCCAGCAGCTTAACCGGGCTCAAAAACATTCAGTACTTC.

The table lists this clonotype with many counts. The chain combines TRBV2 with TRBJ2-1; a weak D match, TRBD2 (6 bases). CDR3 length: 14 residues. CDR1 and CDR2 (germline): SNHLY, FYNNEI. Trimming cost V 4 bases and J 3 bases, with 10 bases left between them. The CDR3 DNA sequence: TGTGCCAGCAGTGGTCAAGCGGGCTACAATGAGCAGTTCTTC. Amino acids: CASSGQAGYNEQFF.

This clonotype has at least ten counts. The V and J genes are TRBV6-5 and TRBJ2-7, with 8 nucleotides matching TRBD1. V shed 4 bases, J shed 1 base, and the junction held 3 bases outside the gene matches. In germline, CDR1 is MNHEY, CDR2 SVGAGI. The CDR3 consists of 14 residues. The chain's CDR3 is CASSLTGESYEQYF. CDR3 sequence (DNA): TGTGCCAGCAGTTTGACAGGGGAGTCCTACGAGCAGTACTTC.

This clonotype was seen at least ten times. The junction shows a germline mismatch at one end, possibly a read error. The chain combines TRBV24-1 with TRBJ2-1, with a tentative D call TRBD2 (7 bases). CDR3 size: 17 residues. The V gene's germline CDR1 is KGHDR and CDR2 SFDVKD. The CDR3 sequence is CATSDPGQRGSYSEQFF. Here the CDR3 DNA reads TGTGCCACCAGTGACCCCGGACAGCGGGGTTCGTACAGTGAGCAGTTCTTC.

This clonotype was detected ten times or more. The DNA of the CDR3 is TGTGCCAGCAGGACACGGACAGGGAATCAGCCCCAGCATTTT. Its translation: CASRTRTGNQPQHF. This sequence joins TRBV28 and TRBJ1-5; 8 nucleotides align to TRBD1. The J segment lost 4 bases and the V segment lost 6 bases, leaving 5 bases of the junction unmatched. This CDR3 region has 14 residues. CDR1 MDHEN and CDR2 SYDVKM come from the germline V gene.

This clonotype was counted at least ten times. The chain links TRBV5-1 to TRBJ1-2, with 7 nucleotides matching TRBD1. There are 14 residues in the CDR3. Per germline, CDR1 SGHRS and CDR2 YFSETQ. V shed 0 bases, J shed 4 bases, and the junction held 3 bases outside the gene matches. For the CDR3, the DNA is TGCGCCAGCAGCTTGGGACAGGGCACCTATGGCTACACCTTC. This encodes CASSLGQGTYGYTF.

This clonotype was found many times. The chain uses TRBV6-2 or TRBV6-3 and TRBJ1-5; no reliable D call. Germline V gene lookup returns CDR1 MNHEY and CDR2 SVGEGT. V shed 9 bases and J shed 7 bases, with 13 bases lying between them. The CDR3 loop spans 12 amino acids. CDR3 in amino acids: CASSPREQPQHF. The CDR3 coding sequence is TGTGCCAGTTCTCCACGGGAGCAGCCCCAGCATTTT.

This clonotype was observed many times. The genes are TRBV20-1 and TRBJ2-7, with TRBD2 matching over 9 bases. Losses at the gene ends were 4 bases for V and 4 bases for J; bases not matched to a gene: 5. In germline, CDR1 is DFQATT, CDR2 SNEGSKA (reference sequence). The CDR3 is 13 residues long. This chain's CDR3 is CSAKGLAGYEQYF. CDR3 DNA sequence: TGCAGTGCTAAGGGCCTAGCGGGATACGAGCAGTACTTC.

This clonotype occurred many times. The gene calls are TRBV4-1 and TRBJ1-5; the match to TRBD1 covers 10 bases. V trimming: 3 bases; J trimming: 2 bases; junction bases outside the gene matches: 13. CDR3 length: 19 amino acids. The germline V gene has CDR1 MGHRA and CDR2 YSYEKL. CDR3 amino acids: CASSQIGTGDFMGNQPQHF. DNA of the CDR3: TGCGCCAGCAGCCAGATCGGGACAGGGGATTTTATGGGCAATCAGCCCCAGCATTTT.

This clonotype was observed many times. This chain connects TRBV4-1 to TRBJ2-1; D not certain. Germline CDR1 MGHRA, CDR2 YSYEKL. Trimming took off 0 bases at V and 4 bases at J, with 10 bases between the two ends. The CDR3 loop spans 15 amino acids. The CDR3: CASSQETIRYNEQFF. DNA for the CDR3: TGCGCCAGCAGCCAAGAGACCATCAGGTACAATGAGCAGTTCTTC.

This clonotype occurred a few times. The rearrangement links TRBV6-5 to TRBJ2-3, with 11 bases that match TRBD2. The CDR3 covers 16 residues. V shed 6 bases, J shed 1 base, and the junction held 6 bases outside the gene matches. Germline V CDR1 and CDR2: MNHEY, SVGAGI. The CDR3 reads CASSQIAGGRTDTQYF. CDR3 in DNA: TGTGCCAGCAGCCAGATAGCGGGGGGGCGCACAGATACGCAGTATTTT.

This clonotype was seen at least ten times. The chain is built from TRBV5-1 and TRBJ2-1; 8 bases fit TRBD2. Per germline, CDR1 SGHRS and CDR2 YFSETQ. The CDR3 spans 14 residues. The J segment lost 7 bases and the V segment lost 5 bases, leaving 8 bases of the junction unmatched. In DNA form, the CDR3 reads TGCGCCAGCAGTTACGGGGGGGAGGTGAATGAGCAGTTCTTC. It yields the protein CASSYGGEVNEQFF.

This clonotype was detected ten times or more. The chain combines TRBV5-1 with TRBJ2-3, with 13 bases aligning to TRBD2. V shed 4 bases and J 2 bases; nucleotides not matched to a gene: 10. Germline-derived CDR1 and CDR2 are SGHRS and YFSETQ. The CDR3 covers 18 residues. DNA for the CDR3: TGCGCCAGCAGCCGTTCCGGGACTAGCGGGGAACTCACAGATACGCAGTATTTT. This sequence encodes CASSRSGTSGELTDTQYF.

This clonotype has a single count. The V and J genes are TRBV18 and TRBJ1-5, with 8 bases aligning to TRBD1. This CDR3 has 14 residues. CDR1 and CDR2 from the germline V gene are KGHSH and LQKENI. V trimming: 4 bases; J trimming: 5 bases; junction bases outside the gene matches: 4. For the CDR3, the DNA is TGTGCCAGCTCACTAAACAGGGGGGATCAGCCCCAGCATTTT. Translation: CASSLNRGDQPQHF.

This clonotype was counted many times. The chain carries TRBV5-1 and TRBJ1-3, with TRBD1 as a possible D gene (6 bases). The germline CDR1 and CDR2 sequences are SGHRS and YFSETQ. The CDR3 covers 14 residues. The V end was cut by 1 base, the J end by 6 bases, with 11 bases between. In DNA, the CDR3 is TGCGCCAGCAGCTTGACAGGGAAAGCAAACACCATATATTTT. Translating gives CASSLTGKANTIYF.

This clonotype was counted ten times or more. V usage is TRBV6-2 or TRBV6-3 and J usage is TRBJ2-2; 12 bases align to TRBD2. Trimming at V came to 3 bases and at J to 4 bases, leaving 6 bases not matched to a gene. The germline CDR1 and CDR2 sequences are MNHEY and SVGEGT. The CDR3 totals 17 residues. The CDR3 spells CASSYSRLAGVTGELFF. The DNA of the CDR3 is TGTGCCAGCAGTTATAGTCGACTAGCGGGGGTCACCGGGGAGCTGTTTTTT.

Many counts were recorded for this clonotype. The J gene is TRBJ1-2, the V gene TRBV20-1, with D possibly being TRBD1 (6 bases). Trimming pared 6 bases from V and 5 bases from J, leaving 13 bases between. The CDR3 sequence is 12 residues long. Per the germline V gene, CDR1 is DFQATT and CDR2 is SNEGSKA (reference sequence). CDR3 nucleotide sequence: TGCAGTGCCAGGGACAAGTCATATGGCTACACCTTC. This codes for CSARDKSYGYTF.

In this sample, this clonotype turned up many times. The J gene is TRBJ1-1, the V gene TRBV20-1; 8 bases are a match to TRBD1. The CDR3 runs to 14 residues. CDR1 and CDR2 from the germline V gene are DFQATT and SNEGSKA (reference sequence). V was clipped by 1 base and J by 4 bases; unmatched bases: 5. The CDR3 nucleotides read TGCAGTGCTAGAGCCCTAACAGGGGGCACTGAAGCTTTCTTT. Amino acids: CSARALTGGTEAFF.

In this sample, this clonotype turned up a few times. The gene calls are TRBV5-1 and TRBJ2-3; D gene unclear. The CDR3 has 16 amino acids. CDR1 is SGHRS, CDR2 YFSETQ, per germline. Trimming removed 4 bases from V and 0 bases from J, with 15 bases in between. CDR3 nucleotides: TGCGCCAGCAGCCTAGGTGGTACCCTCAGCACAGATACGCAGTATTTT. Its protein product is CASSLGGTLSTDTQYF.

This clonotype was recorded many times. The V call is TRBV20-1, the J call TRBJ2-2; TRBD1 is a possible D gene (6 bases). V lost 5 bases, J lost 0 bases, and 13 bases lay in between. Germline V gene sequence: CDR1 DFQATT, CDR2 SNEGSKA (reference sequence). The length of the CDR3 is 15 residues. The chain's CDR3 is CSAFSGGSNTGELFF. The CDR3 nucleotides are TGCAGTGCTTTTAGTGGGGGCTCGAACACCGGGGAGCTGTTTTTT.

This clonotype was observed many times. This chain connects TRBV2 to TRBJ2-1, with D unresolved. The germline V and J ends were trimmed by 1 base and 14 bases, with 12 bases remaining between them. Germline CDR1 SNHLY, CDR2 FYNNEI. This CDR3 comprises 12 residues. The CDR3 loop reads CASSEVERPKFF. The CDR3 DNA reads TGTGCCAGCAGTGAAGTTGAGCGCCCGAAGTTCTTC.

This clonotype appeared many times. The rearrangement uses TRBV11-2 and TRBJ2-3, with 10 positions matching TRBD2. Trimming took 5 bases from V and 6 from J; bases not matched to a gene: 11. The CDR3 totals 16 residues. In germline, CDR1 is SGHAT, CDR2 FQNNGV. Here the CDR3 reads CASSAYLAGAWDTQYF. CDR3 nucleotide sequence: TGTGCCAGCAGCGCGTACCTAGCGGGGGCGTGGGATACGCAGTATTTT.

This chain links TRBV11-2 with TRBJ2-3; D unclear. This CDR3 comprises 16 residues. Trimming stripped 6 bases from V and 2 bases from J, with 18 bases between. Germline CDR1 and CDR2: SGHAT and FQNNGV. The CDR3 region is CASRSLFGIPTDTQYF. The DNA for the CDR3 is TGTGCCAGCAGATCTCTTTTTGGCATCCCCACAGATACGCAGTATTTT. Variable domain in full (rest from reference TRBV11-2 and TRBJ2-3): EAGVAQSPRYKIIEKRQSVAFWCNPISGHATLYWYQQILGQGPKLLIQFQNNGVVDDSQLPKDRFSAERLKGVDSTLKIQPAKLEDSAVYLCASRSLFGIPTDTQYFGPGTRLTVL.

This clonotype has at least ten counts. The J gene is TRBJ1-5, the V gene TRBV24-1, with 8 bases aligning to TRBD1. V shed 5 bases and J 2 bases; nucleotides not matched to a gene: 4. The CDR3 is 15 amino acids. The germline V gene has CDR1 KGHDR and CDR2 SFDVKD. The CDR3 sequence is CATSGETGGNQPQHF. In nucleotides, the CDR3 is TGTGCCACCAGTGGGGAGACAGGGGGCAATCAGCCCCAGCATTTT.